One T cell receptor beta chain is described in this entry. In this sample, this clonotype turned up many times. No cognate antigen has been identified for it. No quality values exist for individual bases; no much larger clone is one base distant. This sample was included in a study of Graves' ophthalmopathy and Graves' hyperthyroidism (dated by TCRdb to 2017 to 2018). In terms of the full investigation: Peripheral blood was collected at initial diagnosis, prior to any treatment. To tell Graves' ophthalmopathy apart from Graves' hyperthyroidism, and to predict which patients would progress to ophthalmopathy, the study relied on TCR beta repertoire signatures. In total, approximately 140 blood samples were TCR-sequenced: approximately 42 ophthalmopathy, around 75 hyperthyroidism and some 17 hyperthyroidism-to-ophthalmopathy patients. To explore V-J signatures distinguishing ophthalmopathy from hyperthyroidism, a discovery set of approximately 100 patients (around 44 ophthalmopathy, 57 stable hyperthyroidism) was enrolled. An independent validation cohort comprised 18 hyperthyroidism patients and roughly 15 patients who later progressed from hyperthyroidism to ophthalmopathy. In roughly 6 hyperthyroidism patients, the T-cell repertoire of thyroid tissue was compared with the T-cell repertoire of blood. Following sampling, methimazole starting at 30 mg daily was administered to hyperthyroidism patients, and high-dose intravenous methylprednisolone was administered to ophthalmopathy patients. The 100 or so discovery patients were divided at random into training and test sets in a 7:3 ratio.

For repertoire sequencing, TCR beta CDR3 regions were amplified from RNA transcripts. The first round of RT-PCR was done with HTBI primers and the Qiagen OneStep RT-PCR kit, and was followed by a second round of multiplex PCR, then size selection and purification. Libraries were sequenced paired-end with 100 bp reads on an Illumina HiSeq2000. As for the original processing: SOAPnuke was used to process the reads, removing any read that contained adapters or uncalled bases, had a mean Phred below 15, or lacked an exact match to the constant primer or identifier. High-quality paired reads were merged with COPE v1.2.5. Unique nucleotide sequences were defined as clonotypes and aligned to IMGT TRB V, D and J references using MiTCR v1.1. Only V-J combinations with frequency above 0.0001 were analysed, covering more than 99% of repertoires. A TCR clonal expansion and chaos score per V-J combination was defined as the ratio of F50 clonal expansion to chaos observed in the TCRdist matrix. Welch's t-statistics and random forest were used to reduce features to about a dozen V-J combinations, which were fed into a naive Bayes classifier. The similarity between thyroid and blood repertoires was quantified using the Morisita-Horn index. TCRdb reanalyzed the raw reads on its own, using fastp at Q25 for trimming and MiXCR for clone calling, and kept in-frame beta chains. Here each entry gathers all rows of one CDR3 protein and keeps the most common genes and DNA. V and J calls and clone size were set by TCRdb, not the authors. Counted in this sample were about 180,000 distinct CDR3 sequences; less than 45% of them appeared once. Under 6.5% of the sample lies in the top ten.

Points the paper makes about the study in general: Most expanded thyroid clonotypes with a frequency above 0.001 also appeared in blood, which suggests that blood repertoires may reflect the immune response in the thyroid. No statistical method was used to predetermine the sample size, and group allocation was not hidden from the investigators. In validation, the model predicted ophthalmopathy progression with about 70% sensitivity and roughly 78% specificity; some twelve predicted patients were CT-confirmed with GO in a median of approximately 6.5 months. In cross-validation, the 13-signature model distinguished ophthalmopathy from stable hyperthyroidism with around 86% sensitivity and around 84% specificity, while in the test set the corresponding values were 80% and 75%.

Ophthalmopathy patients were characterized by moderately to severely active disease, a Clinical Activity Score of at least 3, a NOSPECS grade of at least 4, and a disease duration under 3 months. Anyone with other autoimmune diseases, uncontrolled infections, pregnancy or lactation was excluded from the study. Diagnosis relied on clinical symptoms, serum thyroxine, TRAb, thyroid ultrasound and orbital computed tomography. Using Ficoll-Paque density gradient centrifugation, PBMCs were isolated from 8.5 to 10 ml of fresh peripheral blood. Total RNA was extracted with Trizol reagent and quality-checked on an Agilent 2100 Bioanalyzer. The CDR3 spans 13 residues, from the cysteine through the phenylalanine. Only CDR3 DNA is held: 39 bases, read in frame from base 1. CDR1 and CDR2, per the germline V gene, are SGHTA and FQGTGA. V has 5 bases trimmed and J has 9 bases trimmed; junction bases matching no gene number 6.

The receptor's source is a woman aged 40 to 50 with Graves' ophthalmopathy. Donor details come from another sample of the same person, matched by shared clones. The chain employs TRBV7-3 and TRBJ2-2; the central 7 bases match TRBD1. The sequenced sample consisted of peripheral blood. The nucleotide sequence reads as follows: TGTGCCAGCAGCCCGACAGGGTTGAGGGAGCTGTTTTTT. It is translated as CASSPTGLRELFF.